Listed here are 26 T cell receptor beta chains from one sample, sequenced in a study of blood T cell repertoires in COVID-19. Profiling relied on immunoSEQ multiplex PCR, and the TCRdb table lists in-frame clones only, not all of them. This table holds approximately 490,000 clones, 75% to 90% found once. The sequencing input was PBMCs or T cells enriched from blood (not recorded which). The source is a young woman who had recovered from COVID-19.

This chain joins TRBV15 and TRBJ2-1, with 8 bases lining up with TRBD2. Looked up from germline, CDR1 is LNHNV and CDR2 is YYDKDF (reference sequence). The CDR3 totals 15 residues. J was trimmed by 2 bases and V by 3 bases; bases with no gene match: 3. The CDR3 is CATSSTSGPYNEQFF. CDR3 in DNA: TGTGCCACCAGCAGCACTAGCGGACCCTACAATGAGCAGTTCTTC.

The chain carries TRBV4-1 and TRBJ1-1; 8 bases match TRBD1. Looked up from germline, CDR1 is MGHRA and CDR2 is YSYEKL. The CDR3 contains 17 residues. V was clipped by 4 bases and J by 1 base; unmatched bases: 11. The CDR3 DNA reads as TGCGCCAGCAGCCCAAACAGGGGGGGGGTTACGAACACTGAAGCTTTCTTT. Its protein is CASSPNRGGVTNTEAFF.

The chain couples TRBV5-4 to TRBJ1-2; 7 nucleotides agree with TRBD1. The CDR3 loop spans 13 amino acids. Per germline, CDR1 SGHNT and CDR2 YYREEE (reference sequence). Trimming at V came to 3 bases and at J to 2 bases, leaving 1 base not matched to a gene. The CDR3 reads CASSWGQNYGYTF. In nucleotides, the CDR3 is TGTGCCAGCAGCTGGGGACAGAACTATGGCTACACCTTC.

The DNA for the CDR3 is TGTGCCAGTAGTTCCGGGACAGGGGCGGAAAAACTGTTTTTT. This codes for CASSSGTGAEKLFF. This sequence joins TRBV19 and TRBJ1-4; 10 positions agree with TRBD1. The CDR3 spans 14 residues. Trimming took 5 bases from V and 8 from J; bases not matched to a gene: 5. CDR1 is LNHDA, CDR2 SQIVND, per germline (reference sequence).

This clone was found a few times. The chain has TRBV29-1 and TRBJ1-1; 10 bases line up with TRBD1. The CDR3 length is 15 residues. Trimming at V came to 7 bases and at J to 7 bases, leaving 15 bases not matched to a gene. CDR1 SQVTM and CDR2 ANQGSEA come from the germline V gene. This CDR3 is CSGRQGALDVSEAFF. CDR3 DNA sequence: TGCAGCGGCCGACAGGGGGCTTTGGATGTCAGTGAAGCTTTCTTT.

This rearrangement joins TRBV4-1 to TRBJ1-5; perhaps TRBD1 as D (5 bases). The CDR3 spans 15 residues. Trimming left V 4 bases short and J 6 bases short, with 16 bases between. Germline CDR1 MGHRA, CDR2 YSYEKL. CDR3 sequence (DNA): TGCGCCAGCAGCCGATTACAGGATTCCAGTCAGCCCCAGCATTTT. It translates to CASSRLQDSSQPQHF.

CDR3 sequence (DNA): TGTGCCAGCAGCCACCCCAACAGGGCCTCGTCACCCCTCCACTTT. It codes for CASSHPNRASSPLHF. The V gene is TRBV6-5, the J gene TRBJ1-6; TRBD1 might be the D (6 bases). The CDR3 is 15 residues long. V was clipped by 6 bases and J by 10 bases, with 19 bases between them. Germline CDR1 is MNHEY and CDR2 is SVGAGI.

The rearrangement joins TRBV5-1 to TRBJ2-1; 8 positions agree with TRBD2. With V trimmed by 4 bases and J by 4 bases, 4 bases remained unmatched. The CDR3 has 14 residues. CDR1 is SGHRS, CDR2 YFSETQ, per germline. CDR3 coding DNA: TGCGCCAGCAGCGTCACTAGCGGATACAATGAGCAGTTCTTC. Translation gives CASSVTSGYNEQFF.

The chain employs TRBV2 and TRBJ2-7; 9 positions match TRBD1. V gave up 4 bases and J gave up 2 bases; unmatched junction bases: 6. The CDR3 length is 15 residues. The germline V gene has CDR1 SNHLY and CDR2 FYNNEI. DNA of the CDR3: TGTGCCAGCAGTGTGGAGGGACAGGGCACCTACGAGCAGTACTTC. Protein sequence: CASSVEGQGTYEQYF.

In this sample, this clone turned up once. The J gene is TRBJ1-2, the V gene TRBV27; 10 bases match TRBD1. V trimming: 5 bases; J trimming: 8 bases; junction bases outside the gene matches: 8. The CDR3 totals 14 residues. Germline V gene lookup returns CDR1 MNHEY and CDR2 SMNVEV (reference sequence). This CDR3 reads CASSTLDRGVGYTF. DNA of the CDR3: TGTGCCAGCAGTACCTTGGACAGGGGGGTGGGCTACACCTTC.

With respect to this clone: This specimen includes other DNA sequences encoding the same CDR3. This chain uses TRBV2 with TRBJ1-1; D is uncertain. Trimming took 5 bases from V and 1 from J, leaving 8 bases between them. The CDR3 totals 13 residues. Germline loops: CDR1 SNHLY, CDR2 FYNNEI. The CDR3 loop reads CASSPTGNTEAFF. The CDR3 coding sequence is TGTGCCAGCAGTCCCACCGGGAACACTGAAGCTTTCTTT. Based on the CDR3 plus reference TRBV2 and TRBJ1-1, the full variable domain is EPEVTQTPSHQVTQMGQEVILRCVPISNHLYFYWYRQILGQKVEFLVSFYNNEISEKSEIFDDQFSVERPDGSNFTLKIRSTKLEDSAMYFCASSPTGNTEAFFGQGTRLTVV.

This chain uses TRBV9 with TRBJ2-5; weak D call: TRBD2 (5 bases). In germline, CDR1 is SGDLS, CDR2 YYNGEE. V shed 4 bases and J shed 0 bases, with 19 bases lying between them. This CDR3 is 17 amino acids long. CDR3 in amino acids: CASSSHQGLRYQETQYF. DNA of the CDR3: TGTGCCAGCAGCTCCCACCAAGGACTTCGGTACCAAGAGACCCAGTACTTC. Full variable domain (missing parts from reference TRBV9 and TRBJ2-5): DSGVTQTPKHLITATGQRVTLRCSPRSGDLSVYWYQQSLDQGLQFLIQYYNGEERAKGNILERFSAQQFPDLHSELNLSSLELGDSALYFCASSSHQGLRYQETQYFGPGTRLLVL.

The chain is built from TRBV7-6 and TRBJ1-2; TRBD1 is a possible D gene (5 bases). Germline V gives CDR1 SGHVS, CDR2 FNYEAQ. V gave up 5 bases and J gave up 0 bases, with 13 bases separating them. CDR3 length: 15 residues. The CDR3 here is CASSAAQGTNYGYTF. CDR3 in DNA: TGTGCCAGCAGCGCCGCCCAGGGAACTAACTATGGCTACACCTTC.

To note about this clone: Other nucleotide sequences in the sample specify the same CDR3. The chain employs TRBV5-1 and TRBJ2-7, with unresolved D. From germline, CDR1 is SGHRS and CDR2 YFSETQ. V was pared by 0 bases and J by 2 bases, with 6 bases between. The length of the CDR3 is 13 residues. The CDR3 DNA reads TGCGCCAGCAGCTTGGACAGTCCCTACGAGCAGTACTTC. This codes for CASSLDSPYEQYF.

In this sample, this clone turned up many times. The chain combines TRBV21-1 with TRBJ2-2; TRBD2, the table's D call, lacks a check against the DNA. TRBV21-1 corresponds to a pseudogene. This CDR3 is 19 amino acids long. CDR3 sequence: CASSLGTSGVSANTGELFF. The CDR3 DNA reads TGTGCCAGCAGCCTCGGGACTAGCGGGGTTTCCGCGAACACCGGGGAGCTGTTTTTT.

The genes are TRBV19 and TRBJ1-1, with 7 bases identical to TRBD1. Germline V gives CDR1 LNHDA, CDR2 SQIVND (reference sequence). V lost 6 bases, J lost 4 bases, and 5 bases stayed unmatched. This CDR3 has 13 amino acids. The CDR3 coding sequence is TGTGCCAGTAGCCGCACAGGGGTCACTGAAGCTTTCTTT. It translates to CASSRTGVTEAFF.

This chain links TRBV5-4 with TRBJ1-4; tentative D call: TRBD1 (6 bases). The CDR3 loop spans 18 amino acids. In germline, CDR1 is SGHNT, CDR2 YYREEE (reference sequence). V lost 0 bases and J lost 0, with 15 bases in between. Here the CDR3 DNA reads TGTGCCAGCAGCTTGGGGACAGAACGACGTGCAACTAATGAAAAACTGTTTTTT. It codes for CASSLGTERRATNEKLFF.

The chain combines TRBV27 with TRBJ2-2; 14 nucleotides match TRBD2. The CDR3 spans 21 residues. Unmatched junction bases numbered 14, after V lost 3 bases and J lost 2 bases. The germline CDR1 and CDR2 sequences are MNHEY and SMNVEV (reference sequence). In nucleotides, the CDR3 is TGTGCCAGCAGTTTCCTCATAAGGACTAGCGGGGGGTGGCTAAACACCGGGGAGCTGTTTTTT. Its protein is CASSFLIRTSGGWLNTGELFF.

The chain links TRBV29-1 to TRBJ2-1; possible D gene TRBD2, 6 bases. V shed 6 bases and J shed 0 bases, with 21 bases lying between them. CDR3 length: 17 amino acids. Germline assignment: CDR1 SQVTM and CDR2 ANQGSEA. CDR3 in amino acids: CSVAGLGRRSSYNEQFF. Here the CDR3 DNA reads TGCAGCGTCGCGGGACTCGGACGACGTAGCTCCTACAATGAGCAGTTCTTC.

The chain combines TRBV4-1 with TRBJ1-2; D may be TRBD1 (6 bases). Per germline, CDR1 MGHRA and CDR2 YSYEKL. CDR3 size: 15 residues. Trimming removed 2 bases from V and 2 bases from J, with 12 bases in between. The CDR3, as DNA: TGCGCCAGCAGCCAACCCCAAGGGGGAAACTATGGCTACACCTTC. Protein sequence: CASSQPQGGNYGYTF.

CDR3 sequence reads: CASSPGGFSYNEQFF. The CDR3 coding sequence is TGTGCCAGCTCGCCGGGGGGGTTCTCCTACAATGAGCAGTTCTTC. J is TRBJ2-1 and V is TRBV18, with 8 bases lining up with TRBD2. V was clipped by 6 bases and J by 0 bases; unmatched bases: 4. Germline lookup yields CDR1 KGHSH and CDR2 LQKENI. The CDR3 extends over 15 amino acids.

CDR3 residues: CASSLGPSSYEQYF. The CDR3 DNA reads TGTGCCAGCAGCTTAGGTCCCTCCTCCTACGAGCAGTACTTC. The rearrangement uses TRBV13 and TRBJ2-7; D remains unclear. CDR3 length equals 14 residues. Germline V CDR1 and CDR2: PRHDT, FYEKMQ (reference sequence). With 0 bases removed from V and 0 bases from J, the gap between germline ends came to 6 bases. The full variable domain, with the rest looked up from reference TRBV13 and TRBJ2-7, is AAGVIQSPRHLIKEKRETATLKCYPIPRHDTVYWYQQGPGQDPQFLISFYEKMQSDKGSIPDRFSAQQFSDYHSELNMSSLELGDSALYFCASSLGPSSYEQYFGPGTRLTVT.

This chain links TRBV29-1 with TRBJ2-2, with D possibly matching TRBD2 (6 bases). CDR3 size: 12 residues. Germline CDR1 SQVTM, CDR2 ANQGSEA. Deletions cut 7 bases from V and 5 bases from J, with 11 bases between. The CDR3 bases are TGCAGCGGGACTGCGGGGACCGGGGAGCTGTTTTTT. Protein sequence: CSGTAGTGELFF.

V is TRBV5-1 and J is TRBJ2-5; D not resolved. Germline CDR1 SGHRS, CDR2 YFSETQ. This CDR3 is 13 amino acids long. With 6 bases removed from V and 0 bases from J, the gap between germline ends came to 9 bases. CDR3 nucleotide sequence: TGCGCCAGCAATAGAATCCACCAAGAGACCCAGTACTTC. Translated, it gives CASNRIHQETQYF.

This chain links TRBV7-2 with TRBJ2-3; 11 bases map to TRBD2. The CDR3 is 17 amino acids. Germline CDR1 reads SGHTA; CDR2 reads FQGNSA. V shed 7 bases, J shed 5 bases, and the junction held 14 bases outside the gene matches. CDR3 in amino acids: CASTQGGVAGGRDTQYF. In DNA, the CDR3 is TGTGCCAGCACCCAAGGAGGGGTAGCGGGGGGGAGAGATACGCAGTATTTT.

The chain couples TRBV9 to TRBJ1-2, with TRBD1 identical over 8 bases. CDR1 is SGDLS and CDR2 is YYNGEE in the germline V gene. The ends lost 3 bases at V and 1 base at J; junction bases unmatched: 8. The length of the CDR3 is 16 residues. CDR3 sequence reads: CASSAYLGQDNYGYTF. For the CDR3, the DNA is TGTGCCAGCAGCGCATACCTGGGACAGGATAACTATGGCTACACCTTC. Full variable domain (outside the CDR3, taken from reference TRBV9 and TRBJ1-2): DSGVTQTPKHLITATGQRVTLRCSPRSGDLSVYWYQQSLDQGLQFLIQYYNGEERAKGNILERFSAQQFPDLHSELNLSSLELGDSALYFCASSAYLGQDNYGYTFGSGTRLTVV.